The present T cell receptor beta chain was sequenced within a study of shared clonotypes between healthy human individuals. Assay used: immunoSEQ multiplex PCR; TCRdb lists only in-frame clones, some missing. The sample comprises 450,000 to 500,000 clones, about 84% of which are singletons, and about an eighth rests with the top ten. The clonotype comes from a woman aged 40-49 years in good health. Some clones in this sample may be carry-over from other donors' samples. The sequencing input was PBMCs.

Written as DNA, the CDR3 is TGCAGCTACGGTCTTGGGGGTTACAATGAGCAGTTCTTC. Its translation: CSYGLGGYNEQFF. The chain has TRBV29-1 and TRBJ2-1; D possibly uses TRBD1 or TRBD2 (5 bases each). The CDR3 length is 13 residues. With 8 bases removed from V and 4 bases from J, the gap between germline ends came to 15 bases. The germline V gene encodes CDR1 SQVTM and CDR2 ANQGSEA.